This record covers a single T cell receptor beta chain. Each CDR3 protein gets one entry after TCRdb re-called the 5' RACE reads with MiXCR. The data hold roughly 190,000 distinct CDR3 sequences, with around 18% observed a single time. The sample originates from a study of T-cell memory formation after mild COVID-19. Germline CDR1 LGHNA, CDR2 YSLEER. This CDR3 is built from 15 residues. Trimming at V came to 4 bases and at J to 3 bases, leaving 5 bases not matched to a gene. The origin of this receptor is an adult woman who had mild COVID-19 (a few samples of this study predate the infection). Cell type and time point are not known. The chain uses TRBV4-3 and TRBJ2-7; TRBD1 agrees at 11 bases. The sequenced material came from PBMCs or a T cell subset sorted from them (not recorded which). CDR3 sequence (DNA): TGCGCCAGCAGCCTCCAGGGACAGGGGGTCTACGAGCAGTACTTC. Its translation: CASSLQGQGVYEQYF.